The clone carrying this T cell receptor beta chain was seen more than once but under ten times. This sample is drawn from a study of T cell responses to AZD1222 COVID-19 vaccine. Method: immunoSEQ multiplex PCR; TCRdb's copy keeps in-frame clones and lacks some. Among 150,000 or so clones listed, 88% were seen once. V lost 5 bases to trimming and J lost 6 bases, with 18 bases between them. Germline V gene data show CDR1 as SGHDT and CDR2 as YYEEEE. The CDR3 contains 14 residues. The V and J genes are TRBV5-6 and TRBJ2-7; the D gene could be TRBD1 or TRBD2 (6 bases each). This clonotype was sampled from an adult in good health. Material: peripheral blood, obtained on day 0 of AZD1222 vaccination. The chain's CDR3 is CASSPGASVGEQYF. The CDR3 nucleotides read TGTGCCAGCAGTCCGGGGGCTAGCGTCGGCGAGCAGTACTTC.